This T cell receptor beta chain stems from a study of cytomegalovirus exposure and HLA in healthy donors. Study background: Early release data held about 85 million unique TCRs from HLA-typed donors. Among the 398 donors who were genotyped, about 86% fell in the genetic ancestry cluster that is associated with self-reported Caucasian donors. Regarding the study as a whole: Analysis was performed later, and it showed HLA-associated TCR beta chains to be more clonally expanded than equally common others.

About this clone itself: As yet, its antigen is unknown.

Germline-derived CDR1 and CDR2 are MNHNS and SASEGT. V gave up 7 bases and J gave up 4 bases, with 16 bases separating them. This CDR3 contains 14 residues. In the PCR, 60 Vbeta and 13 Jbeta primers were used. Clones were read by immunoSEQ multiplex PCR, and TCRdb kept only the in-frame ones, dropping some. The sample shows roughly 100,000 clones, roughly a tenth of them seen only once. The sample was PBMCs. The J gene is TRBJ1-1, the V gene TRBV6-1; a weak D match, TRBD1 (5 bases). This TCR derives from a man in his fifties in good health and CMV-seropositive. CDR3 bases: TGTGCCAGCATTCTTGGGGTCAGGGCCACTGAAGCTTTCTTT. Protein: CASILGVRATEAFF.